This record concerns one TCR beta chain sequence. The table lists this clone with a count of one. Its specific antigen is unknown. Base-call qualities are not available, and no considerably larger clone is one nucleotide away. TCRbeta CDR3 regions were amplified from genomic DNA using the immunoSEQ Assay, a bias-controlled multiplex PCR. Processing in the source paper ran as follows. The number of nucleated cells in each sample was estimated from the amplification of reference gene primers within the assay. To quantify the absolute abundance of each unique TCRbeta CDR3 rearrangement, sequence reads were collapsed and filtered. For each sample, productive Simpson clonality was calculated as the square root of Simpson's diversity index over productive rearrangements. TCRdb limited this immuneACCESS table to in-frame rearrangements with V and J called. A share of clones is missing; checked studies link under half to unresolved V genes, and the rest is unexplained. D and trimming come from the DNA, and the V and J calls and clone size come from that table. This sample comprises approximately 250,000 clones, about 86% of them detected only once. Together, the top ten hold 3.5% to 5% of the sample.

Participants in the prospective study were aged about 18 to 89 years, lived in 20 to 25 United States geographic areas, and enrolled through a virtual design. In the prospective study, participants were assigned to cohorts based on the clinical history participants reported in a screening survey and a study questionnaire. Each participant in the prospective study had whole blood, serum and a nasopharyngeal or oropharyngeal swab collected by mobile phlebotomists. Prospective study participants could optionally give additional blood draws and questionnaires over an approximately two-month period. Prospective study blood samples were shipped either frozen or at room temperature before DNA extraction. The entry originates in a study of blood T cell repertoires in COVID-19 (TCRdb year 2020). Concerning the study at large: Samples covering the acute and convalescent phases of COVID-19 were provided by collaborators in the United States, Italy and Spain. The material from the prospective study consisted of cDNA or gDNA derived from T cells, B-cell-depleted T cells, or PBMCs. Subjects who had been exposed to COVID-19, were actively infected with it, or had recovered from it provided the deeply sampled blood TCRbeta repertoires that made up the dataset. The repertoires were released in a freely available public database meant as a resource for research on the immune response to SARS-CoV-2. Samples came from the ongoing ImmuneRACE study (first 160 participants) plus 1,254 subjects from 6 global collaborators. Nearly every sample came with metadata listing a de-identified subject ID, COVID-19 status, age in years and sex. Where HLA class I and class II types were available, the types were taken from metadata supplied by the sample provider, not from assay-based typing.

Results and caveats for the whole study, not just this receptor: Clinical and demographic metadata were provided uncurated, with the amount varying by source and participant.

The specimen sequenced was PBMCs or T cells enriched from blood (not recorded which). The receptor was isolated from a man aged 25 to 40 with acute COVID-19.

Read as DNA, the sequence is TGTGCCAGCAGTTACTCGAATTCCAGGTACAATGAGCAGTTCTTC. This gives the protein CASSYSNSRYNEQFF. The chain is assembled from TRBV6-5 and TRBJ2-1; no D gene can be assigned with confidence. Including cysteine and phenylalanine, the CDR3 has 15 amino acids. Only CDR3 DNA is held: 45 bases, read in frame from base 1. Trimming costs V 0 bases and J 4 bases, and their ends lie 10 bases apart. CDR1 and CDR2, looked up from the germline V gene, are MNHEY and SVGAGI.